In this sample, the clone carrying this T cell receptor (beta chain) turned up many times. CD4+CD45RO+CD25- cells were isolated as memory CD4+ T cells. Full-length variable regions came from constant-region reverse primers plus semi-nested Nested Universal Primer A PCR. TCRdb passed the 5' RACE reads through MiXCR, listing each CDR3 protein once. The data hold 30,000 or so distinct CDR3 sequences, with around a quarter observed a single time. The receptor's source is a female donor with breast cancer. The source material was memory CD4+ T cells sorted from blood. Subset noted: memory CD4+ T cells, CD4+CD45RO+CD25-.

The CDR3 loop is CASSQGGQGQPQHF. The DNA of the CDR3 is TGCGCCAGCAGCCAAGGGGGACAGGGTCAGCCCCAGCATTTT. J is TRBJ1-5 and V is TRBV4-1, with 9 bases matching TRBD1. The CDR3 length is 14 residues. V shed 1 base, J shed 6 bases, and the junction held 1 base outside the gene matches. Germline CDR1 is MGHRA and CDR2 is YSYEKL.